The 14 T cell receptor beta chains below all came from one sample that was sequenced in a study of molecular identifiers for immune sequencing clone quantification. TCRdb re-called the PCR reads through MiXCR, storing one row per CDR3 protein. In the table there are about 86,000 distinct CDR3 sequences, 25% of which are singletons. Sequencing input: naive CD8+ T cells from blood, with Jurkat cell RNA spiked in. Subset indicated: FACS-sorted CD8+CD4-CCR7+CD45RA+ naive T cells. The source of these receptors is a human donor in good health. Some libraries in this study had Jurkat cell RNA spiked in.

This clonotype was detected many times. The V gene is TRBV7-9, the J gene TRBJ2-4, with D unclear. Germline V gives CDR1 SEHNR, CDR2 FQNEAQ (reference sequence). Trimming removed 1 base at V and 2 bases at J, with 9 bases between. The CDR3 consists of 15 residues. Here the CDR3 DNA reads TGTGCCAGCAGCTTAGAGGCAGACACCAAAAACATTCAGTACTTC. Translating it yields CASSLEADTKNIQYF.

Concerning this clonotype itself: The junction differs from germline at one of its ends, possibly a read error. The DNA for the CDR3 is TGTGCCAGCGGCGGGGGCGGCACCAGGGAGCTGTTTTTT. This gives the protein CASGGGGTRELFF. This chain links TRBV9 with TRBJ2-2; D is perhaps TRBD2 (7 bases). The CDR3 consists of 13 residues. Germline V CDR1 and CDR2: SGDLS, YYNGEE.

This clonotype was seen repeatedly, ten times or more. The J gene is TRBJ2-3, the V gene TRBV10-3; TRBD2 might be the D (5 bases). V lost 0 bases and J lost 4, with 11 bases in between. Per the germline V gene, CDR1 is ENHRY and CDR2 is SYGVKD. The CDR3 extends over 15 amino acids. The CDR3 protein is CAISESRGLADTQYF. As DNA, the CDR3 is TGTGCCATCAGTGAGTCGCGCGGGCTCGCAGATACGCAGTATTTT.

This clonotype was seen many times. The chain's CDR3 is CASSPLNLHASYEQYF. The CDR3 DNA sequence: TGTGCCAGCAGCCCCCTGAACTTACATGCCTCCTACGAGCAGTACTTC. The J gene is TRBJ2-7, the V gene TRBV11-2; D not resolved. The CDR3 runs 16 residues. Trimming shortened V by 5 bases and J by 0 bases, and 17 bases separated the two germline ends. Germline V gene lookup returns CDR1 SGHAT and CDR2 FQNNGV. Full variable domain (rest looked up from reference TRBV11-2 and TRBJ2-7): EAGVAQSPRYKIIEKRQSVAFWCNPISGHATLYWYQQILGQGPKLLIQFQNNGVVDDSQLPKDRFSAERLKGVDSTLKIQPAKLEDSAVYLCASSPLNLHASYEQYFGPGTRLTVT.

Only a few counts were recorded for this clonotype. The chain recombines TRBV19 with TRBJ2-4; TRBD1 matches at 8 bases. V lost 3 bases and J lost 5; bases outside the gene matches: 12. The CDR3 totals 17 residues. Germline CDR1 LNHDA, CDR2 SQIVND (reference sequence). The CDR3 sequence: CASSMQGALAAENIQYF. The DNA of the CDR3 is TGTGCCAGTAGTATGCAGGGGGCCTTAGCGGCGGAAAACATTCAGTACTTC.

This clonotype was seen a handful of times. V and J are TRBV6-2 or TRBV6-3 and TRBJ2-5, with 11 nucleotides matching TRBD2. Trimming cost V 0 bases and J 0 bases; bases outside gene matches: 6. CDR1 is MNHEY, CDR2 SVGEGT, per germline. The CDR3 totals 18 residues. The CDR3 DNA reads as TGTGCCAGCAGTTACTCTGAAGCTAGCGGGGGGTACCAAGAGACCCAGTACTTC. Residues: CASSYSEASGGYQETQYF.

In the case of this clonotype: This may stem from a read error, because a much larger clone lies one nucleotide away. V and J are TRBV7-9 and TRBJ2-7; possible D gene TRBD2, 6 bases. The CDR3 totals 12 residues. The germline CDR1 and CDR2 sequences are SEHNR and FQNEAQ (reference sequence). The CDR3 sequence is CAGSLREYEQYF. DNA of the CDR3: TGTGCCGGCAGCTTACGGGAGTACGAGCAGTACTTC.

There are a few counts of this clonotype. This chain connects TRBV19 to TRBJ2-1, with 7 bases lining up with TRBD1. After removal of 7 bases from V and 7 bases from J, the junction contained 10 bases not matched to a gene. CDR3 length: 14 residues. CDR1 LNHDA and CDR2 SQIVND come from the germline V gene (reference sequence). DNA of the CDR3: TGTGCCAGTAACCGGGACAGATTAGTTAATGAGCAGTTCTTC. This translates into CASNRDRLVNEQFF.

This clonotype was counted at least ten times. The gene calls are TRBV19 and TRBJ2-2; unclear D gene. This CDR3 is 12 amino acids long. Trimming removed 1 base from V and 8 bases from J, with 5 bases in between. Germline CDR1 is LNHDA and CDR2 is SQIVND (reference sequence). The CDR3, as DNA: TGTGCCAGTAGTATAGTTCCTGGGGAGCTGTTTTTT. Translating it yields CASSIVPGELFF.

This clonotype was seen only a few times. The chain combines TRBV4-1 with TRBJ1-6; D might be TRBD1 (6 bases). With 5 bases removed from V and 7 bases from J, the gap between germline ends came to 9 bases. Germline CDR1 MGHRA, CDR2 YSYEKL. The CDR3 spans 13 residues. The CDR3 nucleotides read TGCGCCAGCAGCGTCCAGGGGAATTCACCCCTCCACTTT. The encoded protein is CASSVQGNSPLHF.

In its sample, this clonotype was seen many times. The gene calls are TRBV6-1 and TRBJ2-5; weak D call: TRBD2 (7 bases). CDR1 MNHNS and CDR2 SASEGT come from the germline V gene. Trimming pared 3 bases from V and 5 bases from J, leaving 13 bases between. CDR3 length: 14 amino acids. The CDR3 nucleotides read TGTGCCAGCAGTGACGGGGGGCGCTGGGAGACCCAGTACTTC. This gives the protein CASSDGGRWETQYF.

A remark on this clonotype: Possible read error: a much larger clone is one base away. The CDR3 carries no conserved terminal phenylalanine or tryptophan, so it likely arises from a read error. The DNA is omitted, as the CDR3 cannot be located on it reliably, and the CDR3 follows TCRdb's listing. This sequence joins TRBV5-1 and TRBJ1-1; the tabulated D call, TRBD1, remains unverified against the DNA. The CDR3 extends over 9 residues, inclusive of both ends. Germline CDR1 reads SGHRS; CDR2 reads YFSETQ. CDR3 protein: CASSSRGFS.

In this sample, this clonotype turned up many times. Sequence at one end of the junction differs from germline and may be a read error. This chain uses TRBV6-1 with TRBJ2-1; D remains ambiguous. The CDR3 length is 11 residues. The germline V gene encodes CDR1 MNHNS and CDR2 SASEGT. The CDR3 reads CASSEIGPQLF. The CDR3 DNA sequence: TGTGCCAGCAGTGAAATCGGGCCCCAGCTCTTC.

For this clonotype: Mismatch with germline at one junction end may stem from a read error. V usage is TRBV20-1 and J usage is TRBJ2-5; the D gene is possibly TRBD2 (6 bases). The CDR3 contains 15 residues. Looked up from germline, CDR1 is DFQATT and CDR2 is SNEGSKA (reference sequence). The CDR3 DNA is TGCAGTGCTAGAGATAGGAGGGATGCTCAAGCGACCCAGTACTTC. Its protein is CSARDRRDAQATQYF.